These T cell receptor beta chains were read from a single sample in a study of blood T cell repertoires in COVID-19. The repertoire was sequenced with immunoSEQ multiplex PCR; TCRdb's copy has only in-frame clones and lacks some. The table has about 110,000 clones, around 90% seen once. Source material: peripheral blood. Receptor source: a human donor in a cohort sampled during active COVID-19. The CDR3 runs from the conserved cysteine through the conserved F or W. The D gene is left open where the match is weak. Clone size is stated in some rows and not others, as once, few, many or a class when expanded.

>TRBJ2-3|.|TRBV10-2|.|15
TGCGCCAGCAGTGTCGGCGGGCTCCTCACAGATACGCAGTATTTT
CASSVGGLLTDTQYF
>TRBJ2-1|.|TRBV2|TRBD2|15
TGTGCCAGCAGGCCGGGACTAGCGACCTACAATGAGCAGTTCTTC
CASRPGLATYNEQFF
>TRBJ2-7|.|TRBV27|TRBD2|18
TGTGCCAGCAGTCCCTCGGGACTAGCGGGAGGGTCCTTCTACGAGCAGTACTTC
CASSPSGLAGGSFYEQYF
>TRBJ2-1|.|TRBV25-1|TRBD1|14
TGTGCCAGCAGTGATACCACAGGGGTCAAGGAGCAGTTCTTC
CASSDTTGVKEQFF
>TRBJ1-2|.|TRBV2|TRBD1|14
TGTGCCAGCAGACAAAGACAGGGTAACTATGGCTACACCTTC
CASRQRQGNYGYTF
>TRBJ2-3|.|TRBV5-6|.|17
TGTGCCAGCAGCTGGTCTGAGCGGGGAGGGGGGGCAGATACGCAGTATTTT
CASSWSERGGGADTQYF
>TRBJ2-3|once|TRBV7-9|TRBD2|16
TGTGCCAGCAGCCTCCTAGCGGGGGGATTAACAGATACGCAGTATTTT
CASSLLAGGLTDTQYF
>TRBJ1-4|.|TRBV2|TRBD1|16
TGTGCCAGCAGCGTGGGGACAGGGGGAAGTCGTGAAAAACTGTTTTTT
CASSVGTGGSREKLFF
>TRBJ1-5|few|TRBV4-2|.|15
TGTGCCAGCAGCCAAGATCAGACAGCTAATCAGCCCCAGCATTTT
CASSQDQTANQPQHF
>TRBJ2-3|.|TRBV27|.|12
TGTGCCAGCGCACCGGGAGCAGATACGCAGTATTTT
CASAPGADTQYF
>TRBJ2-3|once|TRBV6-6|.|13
TGTGCCAGCAGTTACTCCCTCCGGGATACGCAGTATTTT
CASSYSLRDTQYF
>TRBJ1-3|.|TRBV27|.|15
TGTGCCAGCAGCCCTACAGGGTACTCTGGAAACACCATATATTTT
CASSPTGYSGNTIYF
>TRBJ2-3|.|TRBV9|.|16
TGTGCCAGCAGCCCTGCCTCAGGGTCATACACAGATACGCAGTATTTT
CASSPASGSYTDTQYF
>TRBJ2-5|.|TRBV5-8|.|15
TGTGCCAGCAGCTTGTTCGGACGGGAAGGAGAGACCCAGTACTTC
CASSLFGREGETQYF
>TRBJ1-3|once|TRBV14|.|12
TGTGCCAGCAGCCAAGGACGGGTCCCCATATATTTT
CASSQGRVPIYF
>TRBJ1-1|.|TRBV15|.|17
TGTGCCACCAGCAGAGTTCCTATCCAGGGGTCTGGTACTGAAGCTTTCTTT
CATSRVPIQGSGTEAFF
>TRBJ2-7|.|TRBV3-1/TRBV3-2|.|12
TGTGCCAGCAGCCAAGTTTCTTACGAGCAGTACTTC
CASSQVSYEQYF
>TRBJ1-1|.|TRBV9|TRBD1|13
TGTGCCAGCAGCGTCATCCCACAGGGGGAAGCTTTCTTT
CASSVIPQGEAFF
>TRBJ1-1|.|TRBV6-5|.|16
TGTGCCAGCAGTTACGAGACAGCTAGTTTGGACACTGAAGCTTTCTTT
CASSYETASLDTEAFF
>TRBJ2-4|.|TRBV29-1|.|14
TGCAGCGTTGTAGGACAGCTAGCCAAAAACATTCAGTACTTC
CSVVGQLAKNIQYF
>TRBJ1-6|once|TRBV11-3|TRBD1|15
TGTGCCAGCAGCTTAGAACGGACAGGGAATTCACCCCTCCACTTT
CASSLERTGNSPLHF
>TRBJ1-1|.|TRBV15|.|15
TGTGCCACCAGCAGTGGACAAGCAATGAACACTGAAGCTTTCTTT
CATSSGQAMNTEAFF
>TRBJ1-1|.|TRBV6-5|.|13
TGTGCCAGCAGTCACGGAGGGTCCACTGAAGCTTTCTTT
CASSHGGSTEAFF
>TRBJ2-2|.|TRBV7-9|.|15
TGTGCCAGCAGCTTTTTACAGGGAGACACCGGGGAGCTGTTTTTT
CASSFLQGDTGELFF
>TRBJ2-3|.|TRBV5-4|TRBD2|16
TGTGCCAGCAGCCCCGGGACTAGCGGGAGAGCAGATACGCAGTATTTT
CASSPGTSGRADTQYF
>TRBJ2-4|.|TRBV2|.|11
TGTGCCAGCAGTGAAGCCGGGTGGGAGTACTTC
CASSEAGWEYF
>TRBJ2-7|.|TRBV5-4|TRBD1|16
TGTGCCAGCAGCCAACAGACAGGGTTGGGCCTCTACGAGCAGTACTTC
CASSQQTGLGLYEQYF